The 2 T cell receptor beta chains given below trace back to one sample, sequenced in a study of cytomegalovirus exposure and HLA in healthy donors (dated by TCRdb to about 2017). The library was made by the immunoSEQ multiplex PCR assay. For the multiplex PCR, a mixture combining 60 forward primers for TCR Vbeta segments and 13 reverse primers for TCR Jbeta segments was used. Here the immuneACCESS table is served through TCRdb, limited to in-frame sequences with V and J called. Missing clones are a known gap in these copies; in checked studies unresolved V genes cover under half, and the rest lacks a known reason. This sample is represented by approximately 110,000 clones; 75% to 80% of them were singletons. Around 3.9% of the sample is held by the ten biggest clonotypes. The sequenced sample consisted of PBMCs. These receptors all stem from a man in his forties in good health and CMV-seronegative.

The gene calls are TRBV6-1 and TRBJ2-1; 13 bases align to TRBD2. The CDR3 runs 14 residues. J gave up 6 bases and V 6 bases, and 2 bases lay outside the gene matches. CDR1 is MNHNS, CDR2 SASEGT, per germline. This chain's CDR3 is CASRLAGGLNEQFF. DNA of the CDR3: TGTGCCAGCAGACTAGCGGGGGGGCTCAATGAGCAGTTCTTC.

J is TRBJ2-3 and V is TRBV5-6; D perhaps matches TRBD1 (6 bases). Germline V lookup: CDR1 SGHDT, CDR2 YYEEEE. This CDR3 is 16 amino acids long. The ends were cut back, 4 bases at V and 6 bases at J, with 21 bases in the middle. In DNA form, the CDR3 reads TGTGCCAGCAGCACCGGCACAGGGAAAAGGTTGGATACGCAGTATTTT. Protein sequence: CASSTGTGKRLDTQYF.